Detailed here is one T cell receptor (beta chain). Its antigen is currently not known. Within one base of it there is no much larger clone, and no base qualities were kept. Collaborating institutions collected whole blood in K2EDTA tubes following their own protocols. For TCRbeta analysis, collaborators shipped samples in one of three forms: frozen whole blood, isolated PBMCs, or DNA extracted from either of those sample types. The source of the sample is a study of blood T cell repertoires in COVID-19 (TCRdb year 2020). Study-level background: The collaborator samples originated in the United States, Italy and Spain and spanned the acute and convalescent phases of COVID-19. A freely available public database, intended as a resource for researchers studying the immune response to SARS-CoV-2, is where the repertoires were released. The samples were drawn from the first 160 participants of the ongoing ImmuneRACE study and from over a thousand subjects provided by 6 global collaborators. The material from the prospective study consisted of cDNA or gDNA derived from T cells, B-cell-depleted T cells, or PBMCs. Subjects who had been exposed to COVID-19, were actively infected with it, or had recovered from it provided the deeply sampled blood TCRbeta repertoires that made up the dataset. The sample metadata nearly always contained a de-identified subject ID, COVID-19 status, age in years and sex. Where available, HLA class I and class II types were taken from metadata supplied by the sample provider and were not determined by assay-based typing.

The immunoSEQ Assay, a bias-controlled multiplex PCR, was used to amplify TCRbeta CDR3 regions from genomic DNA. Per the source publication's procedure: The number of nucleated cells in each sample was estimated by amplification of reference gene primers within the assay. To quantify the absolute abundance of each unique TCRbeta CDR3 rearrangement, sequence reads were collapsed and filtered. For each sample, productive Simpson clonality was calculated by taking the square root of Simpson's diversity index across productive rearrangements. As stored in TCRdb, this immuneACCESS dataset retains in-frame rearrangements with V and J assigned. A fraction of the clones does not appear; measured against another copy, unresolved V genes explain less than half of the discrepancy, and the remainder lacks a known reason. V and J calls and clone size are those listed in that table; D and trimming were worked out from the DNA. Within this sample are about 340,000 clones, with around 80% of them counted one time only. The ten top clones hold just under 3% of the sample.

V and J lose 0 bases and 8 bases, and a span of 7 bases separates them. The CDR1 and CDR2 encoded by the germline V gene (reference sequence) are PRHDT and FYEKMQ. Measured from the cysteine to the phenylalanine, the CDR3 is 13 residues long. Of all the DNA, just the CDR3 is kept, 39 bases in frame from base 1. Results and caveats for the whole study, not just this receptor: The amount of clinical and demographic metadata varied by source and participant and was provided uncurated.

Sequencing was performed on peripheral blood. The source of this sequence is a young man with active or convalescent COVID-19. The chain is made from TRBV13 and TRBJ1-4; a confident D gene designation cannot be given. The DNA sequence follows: TGTGCCAGCAGCTTAGGGCTACGGGAAAAACTGTTTTTT. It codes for CASSLGLREKLFF.